The clone carrying this T cell receptor beta chain occurred once. The antigen remains undetermined. Germline V gives CDR1 SQVTM, CDR2 ANQGSEA. Trimming stripped 6 bases from V and 2 bases from J, with 15 bases between. The CDR3 has 14 residues. This specimen comes from a study of shared clonotypes between healthy human individuals. TCRdb's copy holds only in-frame clones and misses some; the assay was immunoSEQ multiplex PCR. This table holds about 2.2 million clones, about 92% found once. General observations from the study: The study sampled only blood, and tissue repertoires likely differ. All-four-donor shared clonotypes had higher generation probabilities than non-shared clonotypes did. How much donors shared clonotypes was expected to be affected by sequencing depth.

CD45RO-negative, CCR7-selected cells formed the naive CD8 fraction, which excluded terminally differentiated effector memory CD45RA+ cells. The material sequenced was naive CD8+ T cells from PBMCs. The chain recombines TRBV29-1 with TRBJ2-3; D not certain. This receptor was identified in a man younger than 30 in good health. Some clones in this sample may be carry-over from other donors' samples. The CDR3 sequence: CSVTGGPYTDTQYF. The CDR3 coding sequence is TGCAGCGTCACGGGCGGTCCATACACAGATACGCAGTATTTT.